The TCR beta chain under discussion was sequenced for a study of PD-1 blockade in classical Hodgkin lymphoma. Findings and limits, study-wide: Patients who began taking nivolumab under 1 year after ASCT were left out. CD8+ TCR diversity did not rise significantly by C4D1, unlike CD4+.

Using immunoSEQ multiplex PCR, the repertoire was profiled, and TCRdb retains in-frame clones only, with some absent. The sample has some 100,000 clones, 80% to 95% seen once. Every single patient, without exception, relapsed after autologous stem cell transplantation, and brentuximab vedotin exposure varied. Concerning this clone itself: Its specificity is not known.

CDR1 is MNHEY, CDR2 SVGAGI, per germline. V lost 2 bases, J lost 4 bases, and 9 bases stayed unmatched. This CDR3 region has 16 residues. The receptor comes from a human donor with classical Hodgkin lymphoma. Specimen: peripheral blood mononuclear cells (PBMCs), collected at baseline. This chain links TRBV6-5 with TRBJ2-3; TRBD1 agrees at 7 bases. In DNA, the CDR3 is TGTGCCAGCAGTTACAGGGGGCTCATGGGGGCAGATACGCAGTATTTT. This sequence encodes CASSYRGLMGADTQYF.